The entry that follows covers one TCR beta chain sequence. This CDR3 spans 16 amino acids. Germline V gives CDR1 PRHDT, CDR2 FYEKMQ (reference sequence). V was clipped by 5 bases and J by 7 bases, with 18 bases between them. This record comes from a study of blood T cell repertoires in COVID-19. About the study: Acute-phase and convalescent COVID-19 samples originated in the United States, Italy and Spain. PBMCs, B-cell-depleted T cells, or T cells were the source of the cDNA or gDNA that made up the material.

Original processing notes: Amplified reference gene primers provided the basis for estimating nucleated cell counts. Using immunoSEQ multiplex PCR, the repertoire was profiled, and TCRdb retains in-frame clones only, with some absent. That table is the source of V, J and clone size, and D and trimming were worked out from the DNA. There are more than 250,000 clones in the sample; roughly 88% occur only once, and around 1.5% lies in the top ten. The specimen was peripheral blood. The rearrangement links TRBV13 to TRBJ1-6; perhaps TRBD1 as D (6 bases). This sequence originates from a woman aged 45 to 65 with acute or convalescent COVID-19. The CDR3 DNA is TGTGCCAGCAGCCCTAGTCTGTCGGGACAAAATTCACCCCTCCACTTT. It translates to CASSPSLSGQNSPLHF.